This note documents a single T cell receptor beta chain sequence. Sequencing used immunoSEQ multiplex PCR; TCRdb keeps in-frame clones, though not all of them. The sample yields about 120,000 clones, around 80% seen once. These data come from a study of blood T cell repertoires in COVID-19. CDR1 is LNHDA, CDR2 SQIVND, per germline (reference sequence). The CDR3 runs 16 residues. V lost 3 bases and J lost 6; bases outside the gene matches: 9. This TCR was sampled from a man aged 70 or older with active or convalescent COVID-19. The V and J genes are TRBV19 and TRBJ2-5, with TRBD2 matching over 11 bases. The sequenced material came from peripheral blood. CDR3 nucleotide sequence: TGTGCCAGTAGTATGGGGATAGCGGGGGGGCAAAAGACCCAGTACTTC. It yields the protein CASSMGIAGGQKTQYF.